The next 22 T cell receptor beta chains were all read from a single sample in a study of PD-1 and CTLA-4 blockade in melanoma. TCRdb's copy holds only in-frame clones and misses some; the assay was immunoSEQ multiplex PCR. The table has about 32,000 clones, approximately 90% seen once; the top ten hold roughly 6%. The sample was CD8+ T cells from peripheral blood, taken from a patient given anti-PD-1 treatment. All receptors come from a human donor with melanoma.

This chain uses TRBV6-6 with TRBJ1-6, with D possibly being TRBD1 (6 bases). Per the germline V gene, CDR1 is MNHNY and CDR2 is SVGAGI (reference sequence). This CDR3 is 15 amino acids long. V was shortened by 4 bases and J by 7 bases, with 14 bases between the two germline ends. CDR3 sequence reads: CASSSQGVGNSPLHF. DNA for the CDR3: TGTGCCAGCAGTTCACAGGGCGTTGGAAATTCACCCCTCCACTTT.

The CDR3 DNA reads TGTGCCAGCAGCTTAGCGCAACGGGGGCTCACAGATACGCAGTATTTT. Its translation is CASSLAQRGLTDTQYF. The chain links TRBV11-1 to TRBJ2-3; TRBD1 or TRBD2 may be the D gene (6 bases each). The CDR3 runs 16 residues. Deletions cut 0 bases from V and 2 bases from J, with 12 bases between. The germline CDR1 and CDR2 sequences are SGHAT and FQDESV (reference sequence).

The V and J genes are TRBV5-2 and TRBJ1-2. TRBV5-2 constitutes a pseudogene. The CDR3 contains 16 residues. CDR3 DNA sequence: TGTGCCAGCAAGGCAGTCAGAGAGTACGAAAGACCTGGCTACACCTTC. It yields the protein CASKAVREYERPGYTF.

The sample holds one count of this clone. The chain is built from TRBV28 and TRBJ1-4; D remains unclear. There are 11 residues in the CDR3. Germline V lookup: CDR1 MDHEN, CDR2 SYDVKM. Deletions cut 3 bases from V and 5 bases from J, with 1 base between. CDR3 bases: TGTGCCAGCAGTTTCAATGAAAAACTGTTTTTT. Its protein is CASSFNEKLFF.

The V gene is TRBV5-4, the J gene TRBJ2-3; a weak D match, TRBD2 (6 bases). This CDR3 is built from 14 residues. Germline loops: CDR1 SGHNT, CDR2 YYREEE (reference sequence). Trimming took off 2 bases at V and 0 bases at J, with 7 bases between the two ends. The CDR3 here is CASSLSGSTDTQYF. In DNA, the CDR3 is TGTGCCAGCAGCTTAAGCGGGAGCACAGATACGCAGTATTTT.

This rearrangement joins TRBV6-5 to TRBJ2-1; 8 nucleotides align to TRBD2. The CDR3 contains 15 residues. J gave up 10 bases and V 9 bases, and 17 bases lay outside the gene matches. Germline V gene data show CDR1 as MNHEY and CDR2 as SVGAGI. For the CDR3, the DNA is TGTGCCAGTGCCTGGGGGACGGGGGGGTCCGGAGAGCAGTTCTTC. Amino acid sequence: CASAWGTGGSGEQFF.

The rearrangement links TRBV4-1 to TRBJ1-3; D not certain. CDR1 is MGHRA, CDR2 YSYEKL, per germline. The CDR3 length is 15 residues. V was clipped by 0 bases and J by 4 bases, with 10 bases between them. This CDR3 reads CASSQDSVAGNTIYF. CDR3 in DNA: TGCGCCAGCAGCCAAGATAGCGTAGCAGGAAACACCATATATTTT.

The rearrangement joins TRBV9 to TRBJ1-1; the D gene is possibly TRBD1 (5 bases). This CDR3 is 14 amino acids long. From germline, CDR1 is SGDLS and CDR2 YYNGEE. Trimming stripped 4 bases from V and 9 bases from J, with 19 bases between. This chain's CDR3 is CASSPTGGHIKAFF. The DNA for the CDR3 is TGTGCCAGCAGCCCCACAGGTGGACACATTAAAGCTTTCTTT.

V is TRBV27 and J is TRBJ2-3; D may be TRBD2 (5 bases). CDR3 length: 15 residues. The germline gives CDR1 MNHEY, CDR2 SMNVEV (reference sequence). V was clipped by 2 bases and J by 0 bases, with 9 bases between them. Here the CDR3 reads CASSLGLASTDTQYF. The CDR3 region has the DNA TGTGCCAGCAGTTTAGGGCTAGCAAGCACAGATACGCAGTATTTT.

This clone was picked up a small number of times. CDR3 sequence (DNA): TGTGCCAGCAGTCTCTCCGGACAGGGGAACACTGAAGCTTTCTTT. Encoded protein: CASSLSGQGNTEAFF. The chain uses TRBV4-2 and TRBJ1-1; 8 bases align to TRBD1. The germline CDR1 and CDR2 sequences are LGHNA and YNFKEQ. CDR3 length: 15 residues. With 6 bases clipped from V and 1 base from J, the junction kept 7 bases outside the gene matches.

This clone was seen a single time. The CDR3 protein is CSVGGETQYF. The CDR3 DNA reads TGCAGCGTGGGGGGGGAGACCCAGTACTTC. The genes are TRBV29-1 and TRBJ2-5; 7 bases align to TRBD2. Trimming cost V 6 bases and J 5 bases; bases outside gene matches: 0. This CDR3 has 10 amino acids. Germline CDR1 SQVTM, CDR2 ANQGSEA. The whole variable domain, filled in from reference TRBV29-1 and TRBJ2-5, reads SAVISQKPSRDICQRGTSLTIQCQVDSQVTMMFWYRQQPGQSLTLIATANQGSEATYESGFVIDKFPISRPNLTFSTLTVSNMSPEDSSIYLCSVGGETQYFGPGTRLLVL.

This rearrangement joins TRBV19 to TRBJ1-5, with a possible D match to TRBD1 (5 bases). The CDR3 runs to 12 residues. The V end was cut by 5 bases, the J end by 6 bases, with 8 bases between. The germline V gene has CDR1 LNHDA and CDR2 SQIVND (reference sequence). The CDR3 is CASSPTGQPQHF. The DNA of the CDR3 is TGTGCCAGTAGTCCCACAGGTCAGCCCCAGCATTTT. Variable domain in full (rest from reference TRBV19 and TRBJ1-5): DGGITQSPKYLFRKEGQNVTLSCEQNLNHDAMYWYRQDPGQGLRLIYYSQIVNDFQKGDIAEGYSVSREKKESFPLTVTSAQKNPTAFYLCASSPTGQPQHFGDGTRLSIL.

The chain couples TRBV6-5 to TRBJ1-5; 8 nucleotides line up with TRBD1. Germline values: CDR1 MNHEY, CDR2 SVGAGI. CDR3 size: 14 residues. The trim removed 6 bases at V and 4 bases at J, leaving 5 bases unmatched. The CDR3: CASRLDRVNQPQHF. The CDR3 bases are TGTGCCAGCAGGCTGGACAGGGTAAATCAGCCCCAGCATTTT.

The chain links TRBV9 to TRBJ2-7, with D possibly being TRBD1 or TRBD2 (5 bases each). The ends were cut back, 0 bases at V and 3 bases at J, with 13 bases in the middle. CDR3 size: 15 residues. CDR1 SGDLS and CDR2 YYNGEE come from the germline V gene. The CDR3 DNA reads as TGTGCCAGCAGCGTAGGAGGGGACCATGACTACGAGCAGTACTTC. Its protein is CASSVGGDHDYEQYF. Drawing the rest from reference TRBV9 and TRBJ2-7, the complete variable domain is DSGVTQTPKHLITATGQRVTLRCSPRSGDLSVYWYQQSLDQGLQFLIQYYNGEERAKGNILERFSAQQFPDLHSELNLSSLELGDSALYFCASSVGGDHDYEQYFGPGTRLTVT.

This clone was seen a single time. This CDR3 reads CASSFTAAPNYEQYF. In nucleotides, the CDR3 is TGTGCCAGCAGCTTCACCGCCGCCCCTAACTACGAGCAGTACTTC. The chain couples TRBV7-2 to TRBJ2-7; D uncertain. Germline V CDR1 and CDR2: SGHTA, FQGNSA. Trimming pared 3 bases from V and 3 bases from J, leaving 15 bases between. This CDR3 spans 15 amino acids.

This clone was observed a single time. The V and J genes are TRBV19 and TRBJ1-5; D remains ambiguous. Germline V CDR1 and CDR2: LNHDA, SQIVND (reference sequence). Trimming took off 7 bases at V and 4 bases at J, with 17 bases between the two ends. The CDR3 covers 15 residues. The CDR3 nucleotides read TGTGCCAGTAATCTCGGGCAGGCCTTAAATCAGCCCCAGCATTTT. As protein: CASNLGQALNQPQHF.

This sequence joins TRBV10-2 and TRBJ2-3, with a possible D match to TRBD2 (6 bases). The V gene's germline CDR1 is WSHSY and CDR2 SAAADI. This CDR3 is built from 16 residues. The V end lost 4 bases, the J end lost 0 bases, and 14 bases lay between the germline ends. CDR3 bases: TGCGCCAGCAGTGCCGCGGGGCGGCCCAGCACAGATACGCAGTATTTT. It encodes CASSAAGRPSTDTQYF.

V and J are TRBV29-1 and TRBJ2-5, with 7 bases lining up with TRBD2. This CDR3 is 15 amino acids long. Germline V gene lookup returns CDR1 SQVTM and CDR2 ANQGSEA. The V gene end was trimmed by 2 bases and the J gene end by 4 bases; junction bases not matched to a gene: 10. The DNA for the CDR3 is TGCAGCGTTGAACCCGTCGGCAGGGAGGGAGAGACCCAGTACTTC. It is translated as CSVEPVGREGETQYF.

V and J are TRBV27 and TRBJ1-5, with D possibly matching TRBD1 (6 bases). Trimming left V 4 bases short and J 2 bases short, with 6 bases between. The CDR3 extends over 13 amino acids. CDR1 MNHEY and CDR2 SMNVEV come from the germline V gene (reference sequence). The CDR3 bases are TGTGCCAGCAGTTGGGGGCGCAATCAGCCCCAGCATTTT. As protein: CASSWGRNQPQHF.

This clone was counted a single time. The chain combines TRBV19 with TRBJ1-1, with 7 bases lining up with TRBD1. The CDR3 runs to 17 residues. Germline V gene lookup returns CDR1 LNHDA and CDR2 SQIVND (reference sequence). J was trimmed by 2 bases and V by 3 bases; bases with no gene match: 12. DNA for the CDR3: TGTGCCAGTAGTATCCGAGCCCACAGGGGACCCAACACTGAAGCTTTCTTT. Protein sequence: CASSIRAHRGPNTEAFF.

The chain links TRBV6-1 to TRBJ2-2, with 9 nucleotides matching TRBD1. Germline V lookup: CDR1 MNHNS, CDR2 SASEGT. The CDR3 is 15 residues long. J gave up 4 bases and V 1 base, and 1 base lay outside the gene matches. For the CDR3, the DNA is TGTGCCAGCAGTGAAGGGACAGGGGCCACCGGGGAGCTGTTTTTT. It codes for CASSEGTGATGELFF.

The chain is built from TRBV7-9 and TRBJ2-5; 7 bases agree with TRBD1. Per the germline V gene, CDR1 is SEHNR and CDR2 is FQNEAQ (reference sequence). The CDR3 runs 14 residues. Trimming at V came to 1 base and at J to 4 bases, leaving 3 bases not matched to a gene. CDR3 region: CASSLVTGAETQYF. DNA of the CDR3: TGTGCCAGCAGCTTAGTTACAGGGGCAGAGACCCAGTACTTC.